Listed below are T cell receptor beta chains from one sample, sequenced in a study of identical twins. TCRdb recomputed calls from the 5' RACE reads with MiXCR, one row per CDR3 protein. Among 640,000 or so distinct CDR3 sequences, over 5% were seen once, and the ten largest hold 1.5% to 2%. The sample consisted of naive T cells sorted from blood. The receptor set was obtained from a man in his late teens or twenties in good health. The CDR3 runs from the conserved cysteine through the conserved F or W. Fields, in order: D gene, J gene, V gene, clone size, CDR3 protein, CDR3 DNA. A D gene is named only where the DNA matches it firmly. Clone sizes are given selectively: once, few, many, or a class where the clone is expanded.

d_gene: TRBD2
j_gene: TRBJ2-4
v_gene: TRBV5-1
abundance: many
CDR3aa: CASRYGLAGKNIQYF
CDR3nt: TGCGCCAGCAGATATGGACTAGCGGGAAAGAACATTCAGTACTTC

d_gene: NA
j_gene: TRBJ2-7
v_gene: TRBV2
abundance: NA
CDR3aa: CASSEMGRTYEQYF
CDR3nt: TGTGCCAGCAGTGAAATGGGACGGACCTACGAGCAGTACTTC

d_gene: TRBD2
j_gene: TRBJ2-7
v_gene: TRBV20-1
abundance: few
CDR3aa: CSARDRSGRSPYEQYF
CDR3nt: TGCAGTGCTAGAGATCGAAGCGGGAGGAGTCCCTACGAGCAGTACTTC

d_gene: NA
j_gene: TRBJ2-1
v_gene: TRBV12-3/TRBV12-4
abundance: many
CDR3aa: CASRAVLATEQFF
CDR3nt: TGTGCCAGCAGGGCGGTCTTAGCAACTGAGCAGTTCTTC

d_gene: TRBD1
j_gene: TRBJ1-2
v_gene: TRBV5-1
abundance: many
CDR3aa: CASSLDTGGDYGYTF
CDR3nt: TGCGCCAGCAGCTTGGATACAGGGGGAGACTATGGCTACACCTTC

d_gene: NA
j_gene: TRBJ1-6
v_gene: TRBV9
abundance: few
CDR3aa: CASSATASSSYNSPLHF
CDR3nt: TGTGCCAGCAGCGCGACAGCTTCGAGCTCCTATAATTCACCCCTCCACTTT

d_gene: TRBD2
j_gene: TRBJ2-5
v_gene: TRBV2
abundance: NA
CDR3aa: CASSEEGGLAGLQETQYF
CDR3nt: TGTGCCAGCAGTGAAGAAGGGGGACTAGCGGGTCTCCAAGAGACCCAGTACTTC

d_gene: TRBD2
j_gene: TRBJ2-3
v_gene: TRBV7-8
abundance: many
CDR3aa: CASSLLRLAGFIDTQYF
CDR3nt: TGTGCCAGCAGCTTACTCCGACTAGCGGGATTTATAGATACGCAGTATTTT

d_gene: TRBD1
j_gene: TRBJ1-2
v_gene: TRBV28
abundance: many
CDR3aa: CASSSLTGVGNYGYTF
CDR3nt: TGTGCCAGCAGTTCCCTGACAGGGGTGGGAAACTATGGCTACACCTTC

d_gene: TRBD1
j_gene: TRBJ2-1
v_gene: TRBV30
abundance: NA
CDR3aa: CAWDRGTYNEQFF
CDR3nt: TGTGCCTGGGACAGGGGTACCTACAATGAGCAGTTCTTC

d_gene: NA
j_gene: TRBJ2-1
v_gene: TRBV6-6
abundance: few
CDR3aa: CASSYSFRDEQFF
CDR3nt: TGTGCCAGCAGTTACTCGTTTCGAGATGAGCAGTTCTTC

d_gene: NA
j_gene: TRBJ2-5
v_gene: TRBV4-2
abundance: NA
CDR3aa: CASSRSQGPVQTQYF
CDR3nt: TGTGCCAGCAGCCGTTCACAGGGTCCAGTACAGACCCAGTACTTC

d_gene: NA
j_gene: TRBJ1-3
v_gene: TRBV5-1
abundance: NA
CDR3aa: CASSLDSPRGNTIYF
CDR3nt: TGCGCCAGCAGCTTGGACAGCCCTCGGGGAAACACCATATATTTT

d_gene: NA
j_gene: TRBJ2-3
v_gene: TRBV30
abundance: NA
CDR3aa: CAWRLPTDTQYF
CDR3nt: TGTGCCTGGAGACTACCCACAGATACGCAGTATTTT

d_gene: NA
j_gene: TRBJ1-1
v_gene: TRBV20-1
abundance: many
CDR3aa: CSASVPGGAEAFF
CDR3nt: TGCAGTGCTAGCGTCCCTGGGGGCGCTGAAGCTTTCTTT

d_gene: TRBD1
j_gene: TRBJ2-5
v_gene: TRBV2
abundance: many
CDR3aa: CASGKSGTVGQETQYF
CDR3nt: TGTGCCAGCGGAAAGTCCGGGACAGTAGGCCAAGAGACCCAGTACTTC

d_gene: NA
j_gene: TRBJ1-1
v_gene: TRBV5-1
abundance: NA
CDR3aa: CASSPSRGTEAFF
CDR3nt: TGCGCCAGCAGCCCGAGCAGGGGTACTGAAGCTTTCTTT

d_gene: NA
j_gene: TRBJ2-2
v_gene: TRBV29-1
abundance: many
CDR3aa: CSVPGFDTGELFF
CDR3nt: TGCAGCGTTCCCGGGTTTGACACCGGGGAGCTGTTTTTT

d_gene: NA
j_gene: TRBJ2-1
v_gene: TRBV6-9
abundance: NA
CDR3aa: CASSYPKGSGYNEQFF
CDR3nt: TGTGCCAGCAGTTATCCGAAGGGGAGTGGTTACAATGAGCAGTTCTTC

d_gene: NA
j_gene: TRBJ2-1
v_gene: TRBV7-3
abundance: many
CDR3aa: CASSWAGSSYNEQFF
CDR3nt: TGTGCCAGCAGCTGGGCGGGGAGCTCCTACAATGAGCAGTTCTTC

d_gene: TRBD2
j_gene: TRBJ2-1
v_gene: TRBV5-1
abundance: many
CDR3aa: CASSLGTSGSRSEQFF
CDR3nt: TGCGCCAGCAGCTTGGGGACTAGCGGGAGTAGGAGTGAGCAGTTCTTC

d_gene: NA
j_gene: TRBJ2-1
v_gene: TRBV5-1
abundance: many
CDR3aa: CASSSPGRESYNEQFF
CDR3nt: TGCGCCAGCAGCTCCCCGGGGAGAGAGAGCTACAATGAGCAGTTCTTC

d_gene: NA
j_gene: TRBJ2-1
v_gene: TRBV12-3/TRBV12-4
abundance: many
CDR3aa: CASSYSVGQPYNEQFF
CDR3nt: TGTGCCAGCAGTTATTCCGTTGGACAGCCGTACAATGAGCAGTTCTTC

d_gene: TRBD1
j_gene: TRBJ1-2
v_gene: TRBV7-2
abundance: NA
CDR3aa: CASGATGAYGYTF
CDR3nt: TGTGCCAGCGGAGCGACAGGGGCCTATGGCTACACCTTC

d_gene: NA
j_gene: TRBJ2-1
v_gene: TRBV6-5
abundance: many
CDR3aa: CASSYYSPYNEQFF
CDR3nt: TGTGCCAGCAGTTACTACAGCCCCTACAATGAGCAGTTCTTC

d_gene: NA
j_gene: TRBJ2-2
v_gene: TRBV29-1
abundance: many
CDR3aa: CSVGAQNTGELFF
CDR3nt: TGCAGCGTTGGGGCTCAGAACACCGGGGAGCTGTTTTTT

d_gene: TRBD2
j_gene: TRBJ2-1
v_gene: TRBV5-1
abundance: few
CDR3aa: CASTPWGGVYNEQFF
CDR3nt: TGCGCCAGCACCCCATGGGGGGGTGTTTACAATGAGCAGTTCTTC

d_gene: NA
j_gene: TRBJ2-6
v_gene: TRBV27
abundance: NA
CDR3aa: CASSLEGRVSGANVLTF
CDR3nt: TGTGCCAGCAGTTTAGAGGGACGGGTCTCTGGGGCCAACGTCCTGACTTTC

d_gene: TRBD2
j_gene: TRBJ2-1
v_gene: TRBV29-1
abundance: NA
CDR3aa: CSVAPLAGGEQFF
CDR3nt: TGCAGCGTTGCCCCCCTAGCGGGAGGTGAGCAGTTCTTC